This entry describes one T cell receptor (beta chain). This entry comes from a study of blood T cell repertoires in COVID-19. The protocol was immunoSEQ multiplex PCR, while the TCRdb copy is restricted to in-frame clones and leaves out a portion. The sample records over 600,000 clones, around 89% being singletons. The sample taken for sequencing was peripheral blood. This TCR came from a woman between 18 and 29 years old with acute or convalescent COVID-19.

This chain's CDR3 is CASNPRGTEAFF. The CDR3 DNA reads TGTGCCAGTAACCCGCGGGGCACTGAAGCTTTCTTT. The rearrangement joins TRBV19 to TRBJ1-1, with D hard to call. The germline V and J ends were trimmed by 7 bases and 4 bases, with 10 bases remaining between them. Germline CDR1 is LNHDA and CDR2 is SQIVND (reference sequence). There are 12 residues in the CDR3.